The source of this TCR beta chain is a study of T-cell memory formation after mild COVID-19. Whole-study context: Most TCR clusters belonged to a single donor.

CDR1 SEHNR and CDR2 FQNEAQ come from the germline V gene (reference sequence). V lost 4 bases and J lost 5, with 20 bases in between. This CDR3 spans 17 amino acids. A few counts support this clonotype. What it binds is not known. TCRdb reprocessed the 5' RACE reads with MiXCR, giving one entry per CDR3 protein. The table records 400,000 to 500,000 distinct CDR3 sequences, 24% of them present only once. General observations from the study: Later expanders leaned toward CD4+, whereas clones contracting from day 15 to 85 were balanced CD4/CD8.

The material sequenced was PBMCs or a T cell subset sorted from them (not recorded which). This clonotype originated in an adult woman who had mild COVID-19 (a few samples of this study predate the infection). Cell type and time point are not known. This chain connects TRBV7-9 to TRBJ1-4; a weak D match, TRBD1 (5 bases). The CDR3 spells CASSYGPDRRSNEKLFF. CDR3 sequence (DNA): TGTGCCAGCAGCTACGGGCCAGACAGACGCTCGAATGAAAAACTGTTTTTT.